What follows are 6 T cell receptor beta chains derived from one specimen sequenced in a study of cytomegalovirus exposure and HLA in healthy donors. Use of 60 Vbeta and 13 Jbeta primers characterized the PCR. Measured with immunoSEQ multiplex PCR; TCRdb has only the in-frame clones, and not every one. The sample holds almost 200,000 clones, roughly 85% seen once. Sample: PBMCs. These receptors were collected from a woman in her thirties in good health and CMV-seropositive.

This clone has just a few counts. The genes are TRBV2 and TRBJ1-1; possible D gene TRBD1, 6 bases. The V end was cut by 7 bases, the J end by 7 bases, with 16 bases between. The CDR3 loop spans 13 amino acids. Germline CDR1 and CDR2: SNHLY and FYNNEI. The CDR3 spells CASNQQGGDEAFF. CDR3 bases: TGTGCCAGCAATCAACAGGGTGGGGATGAAGCTTTCTTT.

Only one count was recorded for this clone. The rearrangement links TRBV29-1 to TRBJ1-1, with D hard to call. CDR1 and CDR2 from the germline V gene are SQVTM and ANQGSEA. With 6 bases removed from V and 0 bases from J, the gap between germline ends came to 11 bases. This CDR3 is 13 amino acids long. The CDR3 nucleotides are TGCAGCGTGTACGAGGGAGTGAACACTGAAGCTTTCTTT. Protein product: CSVYEGVNTEAFF. The variable domain in full, completed from reference TRBV29-1 and TRBJ1-1, reads SAVISQKPSRDICQRGTSLTIQCQVDSQVTMMFWYRQQPGQSLTLIATANQGSEATYESGFVIDKFPISRPNLTFSTLTVSNMSPEDSSIYLCSVYEGVNTEAFFGQGTRLTVV.

The genes are TRBV6-1 and TRBJ2-6; D might be TRBD1 (5 bases). Germline CDR1 and CDR2: MNHNS and SASEGT. The V gene lost 6 bases and the J gene lost 2 bases, with 5 bases spanning the gap. CDR3 length equals 13 residues. The CDR3 loop is CASSRAGANVLTF. The CDR3 coding sequence is TGTGCCAGCAGCAGGGCTGGGGCCAACGTCCTGACTTTC.

This chain joins TRBV30 and TRBJ2-7, with TRBD1 as a possible D gene (5 bases). CDR1 and CDR2 from the germline V gene are GTSNPN and SVGIG (reference sequence). The CDR3 is 11 residues long. Trimming cost V 4 bases and J 4 bases, with 8 bases left between them. CDR3 sequence reads: CAWNTGYEQYF. In DNA form, the CDR3 reads TGTGCCTGGAACACAGGTTACGAGCAGTACTTC.

This chain links TRBV29-1 with TRBJ2-1; tentatively, D is TRBD2 (5 bases). This CDR3 region has 13 residues. Germline V gene data show CDR1 as SQVTM and CDR2 as ANQGSEA. Trimming removed 3 bases from V and 2 bases from J, with 8 bases in between. The CDR3 nucleotides read TGCAGCGTTGACGGGGTGGCCTACAATGAGCAGTTCTTC. Residues: CSVDGVAYNEQFF.

The chain links TRBV19 to TRBJ2-2; 7 positions agree with TRBD1. CDR3 length: 11 residues. CDR1 is LNHDA, CDR2 SQIVND, per germline (reference sequence). Germline trimming cut 9 bases from V and 17 bases from J; bases unmatched to any gene: 12. CDR3 DNA: TGTGCCAGCCTGACAGGGTCCCAATTTTTTTTT. Its translation: CASLTGSQFFF.